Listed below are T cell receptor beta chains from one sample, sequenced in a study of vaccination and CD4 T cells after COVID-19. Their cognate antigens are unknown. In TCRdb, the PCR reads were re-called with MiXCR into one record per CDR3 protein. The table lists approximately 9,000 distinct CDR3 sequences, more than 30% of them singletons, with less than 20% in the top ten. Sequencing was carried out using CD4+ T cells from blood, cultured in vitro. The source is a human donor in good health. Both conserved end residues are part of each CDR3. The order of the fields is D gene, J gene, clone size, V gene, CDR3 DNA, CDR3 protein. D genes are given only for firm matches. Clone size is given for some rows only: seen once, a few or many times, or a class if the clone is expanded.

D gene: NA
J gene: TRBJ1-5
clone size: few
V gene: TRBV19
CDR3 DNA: TGTGCCAGGCCCCAGCCCCAGCATTTT
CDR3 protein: CARPQPQHF

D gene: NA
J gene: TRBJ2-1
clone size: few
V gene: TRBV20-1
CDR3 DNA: TGCAGTGCTAGCGATAACTCCTACAATGAGCAGTTCTTC
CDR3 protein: CSASDNSYNEQFF

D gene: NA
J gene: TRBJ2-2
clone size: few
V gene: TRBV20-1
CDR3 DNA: TGCAGTGCCAGGAGGGGGATGTGGAACACCGGGGAGCTGTTTTTT
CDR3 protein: CSARRGMWNTGELFF

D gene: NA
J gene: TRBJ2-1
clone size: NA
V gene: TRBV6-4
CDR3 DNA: TGTGCCAGCAGTGCACGACTTGCAAATGAGCAGTTCTTC
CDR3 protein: CASSARLANEQFF

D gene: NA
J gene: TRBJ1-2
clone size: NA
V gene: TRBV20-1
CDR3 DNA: TGCAGTGCTAGAGATCAGAGGGGTTCGATCTATGGCTACACCTTC
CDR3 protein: CSARDQRGSIYGYTF

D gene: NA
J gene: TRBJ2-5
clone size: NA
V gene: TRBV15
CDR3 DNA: TGTGCCACCAGCAGAGGCTTAGGGGGACAAGAGACCCAGTACTTC
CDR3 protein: CATSRGLGGQETQYF

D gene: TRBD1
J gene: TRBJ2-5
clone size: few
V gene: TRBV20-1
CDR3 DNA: TGCAGTGCTAGTAGGGGGGACAGGGGGCGTGGGACCCAGTACTTC
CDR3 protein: CSASRGDRGRGTQYF

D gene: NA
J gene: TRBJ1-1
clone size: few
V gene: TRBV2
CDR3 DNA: TGTGCCAGCAGGGTCGGCTGGTTGGAGACTGAAGCTTTCTTT
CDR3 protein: CASRVGWLETEAFF

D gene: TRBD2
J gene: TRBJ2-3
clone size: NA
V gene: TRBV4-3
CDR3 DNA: TGCGCCAGCAGCCAAGACCTAGCGGGAGGGGGAGATACGCAGTATTTT
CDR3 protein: CASSQDLAGGGDTQYF

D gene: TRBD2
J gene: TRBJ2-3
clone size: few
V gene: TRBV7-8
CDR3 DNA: TGTGCCAGCAGCTTAATGCTAGCGGGCACAGATACGCAGTATTTT
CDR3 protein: CASSLMLAGTDTQYF

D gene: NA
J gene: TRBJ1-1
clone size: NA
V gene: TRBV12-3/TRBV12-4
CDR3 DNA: TGTGCCAGCAGTTCCTTGGGACCGCTGAACACTGAAGCTTTCTTT
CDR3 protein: CASSSLGPLNTEAFF

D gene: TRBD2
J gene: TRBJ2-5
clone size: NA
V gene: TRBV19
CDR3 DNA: TGTGCCAGTAGGGCAGCGGGAGGAGAGACCCAGTACTTC
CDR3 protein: CASRAAGGETQYF

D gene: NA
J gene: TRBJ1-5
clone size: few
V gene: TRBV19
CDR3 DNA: TGTGCCAGTAGTATGCGAGGGACTCAGCCCCAGCATTTT
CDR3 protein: CASSMRGTQPQHF

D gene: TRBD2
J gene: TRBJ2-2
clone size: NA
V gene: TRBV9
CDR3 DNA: TGTGCCAGCAGCCCAAGAGCGGGAGGGGACACCGGGGAGCTGTTTTTT
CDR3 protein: CASSPRAGGDTGELFF

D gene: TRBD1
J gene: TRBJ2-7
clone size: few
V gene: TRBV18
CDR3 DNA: TGTGCCAGCTCACCCGGGACAGGGAACGAGCAGTACTTC
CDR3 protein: CASSPGTGNEQYF

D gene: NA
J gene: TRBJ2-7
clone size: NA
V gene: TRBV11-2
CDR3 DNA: TGTGCCAGCAGCCGAGGTAGTTCCTACGAGCAGTACTTC
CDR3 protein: CASSRGSSYEQYF

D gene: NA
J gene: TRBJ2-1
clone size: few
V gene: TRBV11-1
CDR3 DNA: TGTGCCAGCAGCTTATTCAGGGTATATGAGCAGTTCTTC
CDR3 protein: CASSLFRVYEQFF

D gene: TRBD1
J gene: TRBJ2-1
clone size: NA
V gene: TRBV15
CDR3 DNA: TGTGCCACCAGCAGAGGTCCGAGCGACAGGGCCTACAATGAGCAGTTCTTC
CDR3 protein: CATSRGPSDRAYNEQFF

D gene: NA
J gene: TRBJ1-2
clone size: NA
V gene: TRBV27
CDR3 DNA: TGTGCCAGCAGTCTCATGGCACAAGGACAGACCGGTGGCTACACCTTC
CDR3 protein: CASSLMAQGQTGGYTF

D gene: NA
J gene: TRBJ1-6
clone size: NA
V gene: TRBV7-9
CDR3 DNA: TGTGCCAGCAGCTCCTTGACAAGACTTCACCATTCACCCCTCCACTTT
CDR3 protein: CASSSLTRLHHSPLHF

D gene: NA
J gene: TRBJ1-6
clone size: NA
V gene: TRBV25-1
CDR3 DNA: TGTGCCAGCAGTGAATGGGGCAATTCACCCCTCCACTTT
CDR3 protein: CASSEWGNSPLHF

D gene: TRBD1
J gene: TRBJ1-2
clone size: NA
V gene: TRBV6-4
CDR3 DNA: TGTGCCAGCAGCCAGGACAGGGGAAGCTATGGCTACACCTTC
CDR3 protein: CASSQDRGSYGYTF

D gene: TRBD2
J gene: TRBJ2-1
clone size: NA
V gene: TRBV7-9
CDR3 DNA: TGTGCCAGCAGCCCGACTAGCGGGAGGGTGTATGAGCAGTTCTTC
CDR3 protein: CASSPTSGRVYEQFF

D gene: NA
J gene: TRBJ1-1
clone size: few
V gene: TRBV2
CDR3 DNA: TGTGCCAGCAAGGTTGTGAACACTGAAGCTTTCTTT
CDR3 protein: CASKVVNTEAFF

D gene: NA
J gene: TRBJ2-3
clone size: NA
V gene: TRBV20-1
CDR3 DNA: TGCAGTGCTTCCCCCCAGGCGGGAACAGATACGCAGTATTTT
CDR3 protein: CSASPQAGTDTQYF

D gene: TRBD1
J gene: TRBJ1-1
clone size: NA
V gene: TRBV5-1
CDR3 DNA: TGCGCCAGCAGCTTGAAGACAGGGGCTGAAGCTTTCTTT
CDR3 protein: CASSLKTGAEAFF

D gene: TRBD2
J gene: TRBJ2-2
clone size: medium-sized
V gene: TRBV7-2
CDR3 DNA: TGTGCCAGCAGCTTACTAGCGGGAGAACACGGGGAGCTGTTTTTT
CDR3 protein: CASSLLAGEHGELFF

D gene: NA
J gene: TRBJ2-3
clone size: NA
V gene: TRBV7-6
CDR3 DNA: TGTGCCAGCAGCATAGGACCAGGGAGCACAGATACGCAGTATTTT
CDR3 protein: CASSIGPGSTDTQYF

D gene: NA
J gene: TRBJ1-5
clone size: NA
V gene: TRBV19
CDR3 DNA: TGTGCCAGTAGTACTCTCCGAGTTAGCAATCAGCCCCAGCATTTT
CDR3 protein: CASSTLRVSNQPQHF

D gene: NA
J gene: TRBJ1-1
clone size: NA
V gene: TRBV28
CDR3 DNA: TGTGCCAGCAGCCGAAACACTGAAGCTTTCTTT
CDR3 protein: CASSRNTEAFF

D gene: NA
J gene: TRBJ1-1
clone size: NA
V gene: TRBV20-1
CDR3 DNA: TGCAGTGCTAGTCCAGGGTGGGAGGCGGGAGCTTTCTTT
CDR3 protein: CSASPGWEAGAFF

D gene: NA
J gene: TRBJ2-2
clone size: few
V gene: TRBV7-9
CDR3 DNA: TGTGCCAGCAGCTTAGCGTTACTAGTTGCCGGGGAGCTGTTTTTT
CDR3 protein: CASSLALLVAGELFF

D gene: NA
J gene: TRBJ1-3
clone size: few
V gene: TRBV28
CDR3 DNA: TGTGCCAGCACAGGCCCCGCTAGAGACACCATATATTTT
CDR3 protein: CASTGPARDTIYF

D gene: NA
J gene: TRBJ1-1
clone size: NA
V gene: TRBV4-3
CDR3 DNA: TGCGCCAGCAGCCCCCGAGCGAGGGACGGGGCCACTGAAGCTTTCTTT
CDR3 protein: CASSPRARDGATEAFF

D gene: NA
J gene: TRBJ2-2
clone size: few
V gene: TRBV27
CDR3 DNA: TGTGCCACCATGAGTAGGGGGGCCGGGGAGCTGTTTTTT
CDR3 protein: CATMSRGAGELFF

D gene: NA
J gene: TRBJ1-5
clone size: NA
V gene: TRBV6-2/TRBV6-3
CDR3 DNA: TGTGCCAGCAGCCCGCACGCGCAGGGGAGCAATCAGCCCCAGCATTTT
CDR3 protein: CASSPHAQGSNQPQHF

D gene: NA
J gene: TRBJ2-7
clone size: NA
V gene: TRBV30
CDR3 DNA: TGTGCCTGGAGTGTTCCACCCATTAGAGAGCAGTACTTC
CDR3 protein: CAWSVPPIREQYF

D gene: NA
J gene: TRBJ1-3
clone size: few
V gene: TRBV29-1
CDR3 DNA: TGCAGCGTTGGGCTAGGCCAGGCCGGAAACACCATATATTTT
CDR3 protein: CSVGLGQAGNTIYF

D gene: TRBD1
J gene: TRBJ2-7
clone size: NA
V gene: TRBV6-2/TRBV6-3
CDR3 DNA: TGTGCCAGCAGTGAGACAGGGGGAAGGGAGTACTTC
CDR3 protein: CASSETGGREYF

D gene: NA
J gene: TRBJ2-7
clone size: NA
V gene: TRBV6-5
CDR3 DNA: TGTGCCAGCATTACTGCCAGGGGCCCTTCCGAGCAGTACTTC
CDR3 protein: CASITARGPSEQYF

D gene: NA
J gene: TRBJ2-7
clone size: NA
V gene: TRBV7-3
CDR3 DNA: TGTGCCAGCAGCTTTCAGACAGGACCTTCCTACGAGCAGTACTTC
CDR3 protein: CASSFQTGPSYEQYF

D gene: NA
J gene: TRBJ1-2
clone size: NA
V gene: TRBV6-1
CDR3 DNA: TGTGCCAGCAGTGGTCAGGGCTACGGCTACACCTTC
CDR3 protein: CASSGQGYGYTF

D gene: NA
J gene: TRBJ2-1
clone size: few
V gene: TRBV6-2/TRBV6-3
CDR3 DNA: TGTGCCAGCAGTTACTCAGGGCAGGGGCTCGGACAGTTCTTC
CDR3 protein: CASSYSGQGLGQFF

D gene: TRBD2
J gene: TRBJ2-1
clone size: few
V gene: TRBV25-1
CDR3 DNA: TGTGCCAGCAGTGACCAGCGGGGGGGCTCCTACAATGAGCAGTTCTTC
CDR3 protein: CASSDQRGGSYNEQFF

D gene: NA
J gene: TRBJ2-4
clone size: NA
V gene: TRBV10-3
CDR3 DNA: TGTGCCATCAGCAGGGTAAACTCCACCAAAAACATTCAGTACTTC
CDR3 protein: CAISRVNSTKNIQYF

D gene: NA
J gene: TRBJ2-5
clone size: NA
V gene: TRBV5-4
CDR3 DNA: TGTGCCAGCAGCCTCGGGACACGAGGGGAGACCCAGTACTTC
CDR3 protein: CASSLGTRGETQYF

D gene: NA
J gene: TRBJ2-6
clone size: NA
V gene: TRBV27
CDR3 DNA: TGTGCCAGCAGTTTTAAGGCAGGGGTAGCTGGGGCCAACGTCCTGACTTTC
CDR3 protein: CASSFKAGVAGANVLTF

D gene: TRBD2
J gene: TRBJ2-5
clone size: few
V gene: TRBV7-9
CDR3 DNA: TGTGCCAGCAGTATTGCGGGGGGCATTGAGACCCAGTACTTC
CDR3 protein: CASSIAGGIETQYF

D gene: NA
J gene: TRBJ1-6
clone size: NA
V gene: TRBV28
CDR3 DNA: TGTGCCAGCAGTCCTAGGGGGGGGTATGGGCGCGAGGCAGGTTCACCCCTCCACTTT
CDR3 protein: CASSPRGGYGREAGSPLHF

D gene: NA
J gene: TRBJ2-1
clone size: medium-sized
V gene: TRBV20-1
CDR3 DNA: TGCAGTGCTAGAGATCTGGATTTCTACAATGAGCAGTTCTTC
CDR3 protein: CSARDLDFYNEQFF

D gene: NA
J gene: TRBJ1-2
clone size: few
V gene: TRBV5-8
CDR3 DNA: TGTGCCAGCAGCTTGAAGGGAACTGGCTACACCTTC
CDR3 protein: CASSLKGTGYTF

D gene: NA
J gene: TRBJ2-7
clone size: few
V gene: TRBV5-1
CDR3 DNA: TGCGCCAGCAGCTACGGACCGAACTACGAGCAGTACTTC
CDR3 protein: CASSYGPNYEQYF

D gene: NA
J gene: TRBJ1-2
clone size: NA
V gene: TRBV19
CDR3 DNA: TGTGCCAGTAGTATCCGGGAATCAGATGGCTACACCTTC
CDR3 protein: CASSIRESDGYTF

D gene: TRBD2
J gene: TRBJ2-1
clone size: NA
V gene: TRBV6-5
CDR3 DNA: TGTGCCAGCAGTTTCCTCAGGACTAGCGGGGGGACAGAGAATGAGCAGTTCTTC
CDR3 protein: CASSFLRTSGGTENEQFF

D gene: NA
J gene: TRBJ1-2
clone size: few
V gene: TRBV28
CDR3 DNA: TGTGCCAGCAGTTTGATCGGGACTAGCTATGGCTACACCTTC
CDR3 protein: CASSLIGTSYGYTF

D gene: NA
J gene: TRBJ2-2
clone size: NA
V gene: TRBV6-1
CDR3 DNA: TGTGCCAGCAGGGCTGGGTTGCCCGGGGAGCTGTTTTTT
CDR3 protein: CASRAGLPGELFF

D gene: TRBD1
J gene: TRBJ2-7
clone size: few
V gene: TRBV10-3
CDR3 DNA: TGTGCCATCAGTGAGGGGACAGCCTTTACTATACCCAACGAGCAGTACTTC
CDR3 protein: CAISEGTAFTIPNEQYF

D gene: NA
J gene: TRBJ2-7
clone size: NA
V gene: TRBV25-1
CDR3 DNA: TGTGCCAGCAGTGAATTAGGGGACCCCCACGAGCAGTACTTC
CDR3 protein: CASSELGDPHEQYF

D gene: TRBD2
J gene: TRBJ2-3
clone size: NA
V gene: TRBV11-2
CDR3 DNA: TGTGCCAGCAGCTTAGGGGCGGGAGGTGCCCCAGATACGCAGTATTTT
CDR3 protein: CASSLGAGGAPDTQYF